This T cell receptor beta chain was recovered during a study of T-cell reconstitution after alpha-beta-depleted transplantation in children. Preparation of the TCRbeta library involved a method that used unique molecular identifiers. TCRdb redid the calling of the PCR reads with MiXCR, one entry per CDR3 protein. Among 700,000 to 850,000 distinct CDR3 sequences, 15% to 20% were seen once, and the ten largest hold around 5%. V was clipped by 2 bases and J by 4 bases, with 15 bases between them. This CDR3 contains 16 residues. Looked up from germline, CDR1 is SGHVS and CDR2 is FQNEAQ. This chain uses TRBV7-8 with TRBJ2-1; possible D gene TRBD2, 5 bases. The TCR was taken from a male patient under 18 who had a stem cell transplant for acute lymphoblastic leukemia, so the T cells may come from the graft donor. The material sequenced was PBMCs, mostly from graft donor cells, taken 360 days after TCRalphabeta/CD19-depleted stem cell transplant. The CDR3 nucleotides read TGTGCCAGCAGCTTACAGGATTGGACTGCGTACAATGAGCAGTTCTTC. This sequence encodes CASSLQDWTAYNEQFF.